This TCR beta chain is drawn from a study of T cell responses to AZD1222 COVID-19 vaccine. Libraries were prepared by immunoSEQ multiplex PCR; TCRdb keeps only in-frame clonotypes and omits some of them. This table holds over 80,000 clones, approximately 89% found once. The CDR3 spans 15 residues. The V gene lost 4 bases and the J gene lost 3 bases, with 13 bases spanning the gap. Germline-derived CDR1 and CDR2 are LGHDT and YNNKEL (reference sequence). The material sequenced was peripheral blood, taken 28 days after the second AZD1222 dose. The receptor comes from an adult who received the AZD1222 COVID-19 vaccine. The chain carries TRBV3-1 (or the pseudogene TRBV3-2) and TRBJ1-5; no clear D. CDR3 protein: CASSLRTAANQPQHF. The CDR3 nucleotides are TGTGCCAGCAGCCTTCGGACCGCGGCCAATCAGCCCCAGCATTTT.